The clone carrying this T cell receptor delta chain was seen a handful of times. Germline V gives CDR1 GEAIGNYY, CDR2 EKD. This CDR3 comprises 14 residues. The ends were cut back, 3 bases at V and 0 bases at J, with 10 bases in the middle. TCRdb repeated clone calling on the RT-PCR reads with CATT. The sample shows around 2,700 delta-chain clones, around 20% of them seen only once. The sample is drawn from a study of gamma-delta T cells after stem cell transplantation. This TCR came from a human donor. It is not recorded whose cells these are; they may come from a transplant donor. The chain carries TRDV2 and TRDJ1; a weak D match, TRDD3 (6 bases). Material: gamma-delta T cells. The CDR3 region is CACDLLGHTDKLIF. The DNA for the CDR3 is TGTGCCTGTGACCTACTGGGCCACACCGATAAACTCATCTTT.